The clone carrying this T cell receptor beta chain was picked up a small number of times. Its antigen is unidentified. These data come from a study of vaccination and CD4 T cells after COVID-19. About the study: Convalescent persons amounted to six males plus four females, two of whom were Hispanic. Control cultures were given a CEFX pool, an HIV-1 Nef pool, or no peptide.

Cultured CD4+ T cells had their DNA profiled by the Oncomine TCR Beta short-read assay. TCRdb re-derived calls from the PCR reads in MiXCR, one entry per CDR3 protein. This table holds roughly 10,000 distinct CDR3 sequences, roughly 55% found once. Described treatment: approximately 9-day PBMC culture with coronavirus spike peptide pools or control peptides (ViraFEST assay). The sequence derives from a human donor who had recovered from COVID-19. Specimen: CD4+ T cells from blood, cultured in vitro.

The CDR3 here is CASSYSPGLAGGSYEQYF. The DNA of the CDR3 is TGTGCCAGCAGTTATTCGCCAGGACTAGCGGGAGGCTCCTACGAGCAGTACTTC. This chain links TRBV6-5 with TRBJ2-7; 14 nucleotides align to TRBD2. This CDR3 spans 18 amino acids. With V trimmed by 3 bases and J by 0 bases, 7 bases remained unmatched. Per the germline V gene, CDR1 is MNHEY and CDR2 is SVGAGI.